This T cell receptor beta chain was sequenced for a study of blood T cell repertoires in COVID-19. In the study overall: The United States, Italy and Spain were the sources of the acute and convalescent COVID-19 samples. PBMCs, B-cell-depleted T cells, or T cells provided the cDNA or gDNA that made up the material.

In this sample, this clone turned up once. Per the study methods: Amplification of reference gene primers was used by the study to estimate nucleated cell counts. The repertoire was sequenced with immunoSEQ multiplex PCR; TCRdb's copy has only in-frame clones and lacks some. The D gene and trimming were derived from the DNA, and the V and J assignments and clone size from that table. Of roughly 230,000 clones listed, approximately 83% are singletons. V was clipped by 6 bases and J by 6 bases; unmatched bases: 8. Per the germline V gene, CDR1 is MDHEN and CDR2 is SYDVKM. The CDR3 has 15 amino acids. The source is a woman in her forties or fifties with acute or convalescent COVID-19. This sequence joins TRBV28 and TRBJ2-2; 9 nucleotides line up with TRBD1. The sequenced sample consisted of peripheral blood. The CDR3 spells CASRTGQGGPGELFF. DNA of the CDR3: TGTGCCAGCAGAACGGGACAGGGAGGTCCCGGGGAGCTGTTTTTT. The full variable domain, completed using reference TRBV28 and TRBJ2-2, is DVKVTQSSRYLVKRTGEKVFLECVQDMDHENMFWYRQDPGLGLRLIYFSYDVKMKEKGDIPEGYSVSREKKERFSLILESASTNQTSMYLCASRTGQGGPGELFFGEGSRLTVL.